The rows below give T cell receptor beta chains drawn from one sample of a study of blood T cell repertoires in COVID-19. Libraries were prepared by immunoSEQ multiplex PCR; TCRdb keeps only in-frame clonotypes and omits some of them. Of 250,000 or so clones in the sample, around 80% were seen once. The sample consisted of peripheral blood. The receptors here all came from a middle-aged man who had recovered from COVID-19. Each CDR3 is given with its conserved first and last residue. The order of the fields is J gene, D gene, V gene, CDR3 length, CDR3 protein, CDR3 DNA. A D gene is named only where the DNA matches it firmly.

TRBJ2-7 . TRBV10-2 17 CASSESRDSSIGDEQYF TGCGCCAGCAGTGAGTCGAGGGATAGCTCGATAGGCGACGAGCAGTACTTC
TRBJ1-4 TRBD1 TRBV5-1 14 CASSGGQGNEKLFF TGCGCCAGCAGCGGGGGACAGGGGAATGAAAAACTGTTTTTT
TRBJ2-3 . TRBV7-2 13 CASSTTPRDTQYF TGTGCCAGCAGCACCACCCCTCGGGATACGCAGTATTTT
TRBJ2-1 TRBD1 TRBV20-1 11 CSAERTGEQFF TGCAGTGCTGAAAGGACAGGCGAGCAGTTCTTC
TRBJ2-7 . TRBV21-1 18 CASSGTGNWLVLKFGQYF TGTGCCAGCAGCGGCACAGGGAATTGGTTAGTTCTCAAATTCGGGCAGTACTTC
TRBJ1-1 TRBD1 TRBV7-9 16 CASSLGTGMGRTEAFF TGTGCCAGCAGCTTGGGGACAGGGATGGGGCGAACTGAAGCTTTCTTT
TRBJ2-6 . TRBV3-1/TRBV3-2 15 CASSRRVPGANVLTF TGTGCCAGCAGCCGCAGGGTCCCTGGGGCCAACGTCCTGACTTTC
TRBJ1-5 . TRBV10-3 14 CAISGQTSNQPQHF TGTGCCATCAGTGGACAAACAAGCAATCAGCCCCAGCATTTT
TRBJ2-2 . TRBV11-2 14 CASSARIGTGELFF TGTGCCAGCAGCGCCCGTATCGGCACCGGGGAGCTGTTTTTT
TRBJ2-2 . TRBV6-1 15 CASSEGPTRTGELFF TGTGCCAGCAGTGAGGGGCCAACTCGCACCGGGGAGCTGTTTTTT
TRBJ1-5 . TRBV2 15 CASSGSGRGNQPQHF TGTGCCAGCAGTGGGTCGGGGAGAGGCAATCAGCCCCAGCATTTT